This TCR beta chain is from a study of T cells expressing NK-cell markers. General study findings and limits: The study found dominant NKG2C+ clonotypes at 1.0-7.0% of CD8+ T cells in about six donors.

Germline V gives CDR1 ENHRY, CDR2 SYGVKD. The CDR3 loop spans 20 amino acids. UMIs accompanied the 5'RACE template switching by which TCR beta cDNA was made. From the 5' RACE reads, TCRdb lists one entry per CDR3 protein and no DNA. The sample yields 550,000 or so distinct CDR3 sequences, of which the top ten take up approximately 4%. Notes on this clonotype: As yet, its antigen is unknown.

The chain carries TRBV10-3 and TRBJ2-1; TCRdb selects TRBD1, and the lack of DNA leaves this call unchecked. Sequencing input: blood T cells: a sorted CD56 or NKG2C T cell subset, CD4+ or CD8+ T cells, or bulk PBMC T cells (not recorded which). This receptor was obtained from a man between 18 and 35 years old in good health. CDR3 sequence reads: CAISGATRATAGLSYNEQFF.